Following are 2 T cell receptor beta chains from one sample sequenced in a study of shared clonotypes between healthy human individuals. The repertoire was sequenced with immunoSEQ multiplex PCR; TCRdb's copy has only in-frame clones and lacks some. The sample records roughly 1,000,000 clones, about four fifths being singletons. The sequenced sample was memory CD4+ T cells from PBMCs. Subset indicated: CD45RA-negative fraction. These receptors were obtained from a man in his late teens or twenties in good health. Some clones in this sample may be carry-over from other donors' samples.

V usage is TRBV7-3 and J usage is TRBJ2-5; either TRBD1 or TRBD2 may supply D (5 bases each). V was shortened by 2 bases and J by 4 bases, with 8 bases between the two germline ends. Germline lookup yields CDR1 SGHTA and CDR2 FQGTGA. This CDR3 contains 13 residues. The CDR3 nucleotides read TGTGCCAGCAGCTTAGAGAGGGGAGAGACCCAGTACTTC. Its translation is CASSLERGETQYF.

The chain links TRBV7-9 to TRBJ1-5; D is possibly TRBD1 (6 bases). The CDR3 loop spans 13 amino acids. The V gene lost 7 bases and the J gene lost 5 bases, with 12 bases spanning the gap. CDR1 is SEHNR, CDR2 FQNEAQ, per germline (reference sequence). CDR3 residues: CASTLGGDQPQHF. The CDR3 nucleotides read TGTGCCAGCACCCTAGGGGGGGATCAGCCCCAGCATTTT.